This paragraph covers one TCR beta chain sequence. Its antigen is unidentified. Other DNA sequences within the sample encode an identical CDR3. Clones were read by immunoSEQ multiplex PCR, and TCRdb kept only the in-frame ones, dropping some. There are tens of thousands of clones in the sample; around nine tenths occur only once, and 0.78% lies in the top ten. The study sampled blood at baseline, cycle 4 day 1, and cycle 7 day 1. The data originate from a study of OX40 agonist ivuxolimab in advanced cancers. At the level of the study: Patients were dosed intravenously with ivuxolimab at 0.01 to 10 mg/kg every 2 weeks. Males comprised 82.7% of the group, whose mean age was around 62 years (range 23 to 79).

V lost 4 bases to trimming and J lost 3 bases, with 15 bases between them. Germline values: CDR1 GTSNPN, CDR2 SVGIG (reference sequence). CDR3 length: 14 amino acids. Findings of the study overall: With doses of 0.1-3.0 mg/kg, partial responders showed among the lowest clonal expansion.

This chain links TRBV30 with TRBJ1-2; D is unresolved. The clonotype originates from an adult with an advanced solid tumor such as melanoma, head and neck, liver or kidney cancer. The material was CD4+ or CD8+ T cells sorted from blood, obtained in a trial of the OX40 agonist ivuxolimab. CDR3 nucleotides: TGTGCCTGGATGGCGGGAGGCAGATACTATGGCTACACCTTC. Amino acid sequence: CAWMAGGRYYGYTF.